This T cell receptor (beta chain) appears in the sequencing data of a study of lymphopenia after photon versus proton radiotherapy. On this clone itself: The antigen is unknown.

This CDR3 has 13 amino acids. The germline V and J ends were trimmed by 0 bases and 5 bases, with 8 bases remaining between them. Germline CDR1 reads SGHAT; CDR2 reads FQNNGV. Whole-study results and caveats: Survival link was tested only in deceased patients; proton benefit remains a possibility. Post-nadir TCR diversity decline inversely tracked overall survival among those who died. Proton therapy kept repertoires fairly stable, unlike photons, which gained effector/memory cells. Post-nadir diversity loss with photons came from oligoclonal expansion, particularly CD8+ Temra cells.

Measured with immunoSEQ multiplex PCR; TCRdb has only the in-frame clones, and not every one. The sample shows roughly 150,000 clones, less than 90% of them seen only once. The sequence came from a man aged 50 or older with gastric cancer. The V and J genes are TRBV11-2 and TRBJ2-7, with no clear D. Sequencing used peripheral blood, obtained from a patient treated with photon-based radiotherapy. The chain's CDR3 is CASSLEAVNEQYF. The CDR3 DNA is TGTGCCAGCAGCTTAGAAGCCGTCAACGAGCAGTACTTC. Full variable domain (rest looked up from reference TRBV11-2 and TRBJ2-7): EAGVAQSPRYKIIEKRQSVAFWCNPISGHATLYWYQQILGQGPKLLIQFQNNGVVDDSQLPKDRFSAERLKGVDSTLKIQPAKLEDSAVYLCASSLEAVNEQYFGPGTRLTVT.